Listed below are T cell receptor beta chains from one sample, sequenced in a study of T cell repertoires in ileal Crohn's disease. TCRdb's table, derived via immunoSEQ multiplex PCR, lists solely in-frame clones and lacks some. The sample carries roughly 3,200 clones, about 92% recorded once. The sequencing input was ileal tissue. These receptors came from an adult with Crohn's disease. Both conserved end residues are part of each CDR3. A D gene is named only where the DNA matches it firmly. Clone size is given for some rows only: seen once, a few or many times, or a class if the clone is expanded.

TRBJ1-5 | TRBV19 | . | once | TGTGCCATCGCAGGGACGGGCAATCAGCCCCAGCATTTT | CAIAGTGNQPQHF
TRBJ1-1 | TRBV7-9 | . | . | TGTGCCAGCAGCTTCACAGGGATCCTCGTCGGAGCTTTCTTT | CASSFTGILVGAFF
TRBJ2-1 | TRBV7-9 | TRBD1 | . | TGTGCCAGCAGCTTTACTAGACAGGGGAGGAATGAGCAGTTCTTC | CASSFTRQGRNEQFF
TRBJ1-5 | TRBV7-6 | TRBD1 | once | TGTGCCAGCAGCTCAGGGACAGCAAATCAGCCCCAGCATTTT | CASSSGTANQPQHF
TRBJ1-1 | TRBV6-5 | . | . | TGTGCCAGCAGTTACTCGTGGATCAGGGACACTGAAGCTTTCTTT | CASSYSWIRDTEAFF
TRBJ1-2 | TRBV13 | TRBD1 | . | TGTGCCAGCAGCATTCGTCCGGGACAGGGATATGGCTACACCTTC | CASSIRPGQGYGYTF
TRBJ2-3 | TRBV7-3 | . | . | TGTGCCAGCAGCCCCCTGGGGACAGATACGCAGTATTTT | CASSPLGTDTQYF
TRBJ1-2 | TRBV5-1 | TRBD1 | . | TGCGCCAGCAGGGGACCCGGGACAGCTTATGGCTACACCTTC | CASRGPGTAYGYTF
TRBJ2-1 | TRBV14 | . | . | TGTGCCAGCAGCCATGGTCAAAAACTTAGGAGTGAGCAGTTCTTC | CASSHGQKLRSEQFF
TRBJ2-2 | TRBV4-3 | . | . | TGCGCCAGCAGCACTCAAAACACCGGGGAGCTGTTTTTT | CASSTQNTGELFF
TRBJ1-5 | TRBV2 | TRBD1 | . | TGTGCCAGGGGGACAGGGGCGAGCAATCAGCCCCAGCATTTT | CARGTGASNQPQHF
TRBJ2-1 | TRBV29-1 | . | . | TGCAGCGTTGTGGGGGGAGGAACCTACAATGAGCAGTTCTTC | CSVVGGGTYNEQFF
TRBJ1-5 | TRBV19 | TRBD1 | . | TGTGCCTCCTCGCGGGACAGGGGTTCGCCCCAGCATTTT | CASSRDRGSPQHF
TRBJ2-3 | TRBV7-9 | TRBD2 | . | TGTGCCAGCAGCTCCGGACTAGCGGGGGACGGGGATACGCAGTATTTT | CASSSGLAGDGDTQYF
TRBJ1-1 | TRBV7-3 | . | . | TGTGCCAGCAGCTCAAAGACAGAAACTGAAGCTTTCTTT | CASSSKTETEAFF
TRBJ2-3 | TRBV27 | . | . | TGTGCCAGCAAATACCAGGGATCCGGCCGAGGGGATACGCAGTATTTT | CASKYQGSGRGDTQYF
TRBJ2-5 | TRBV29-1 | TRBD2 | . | TGCAGCGTTGATACTAGCGGGAACGGGGAGACCCAGTACTTC | CSVDTSGNGETQYF
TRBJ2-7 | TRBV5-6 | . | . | TGTGCCAGCAGCTTGGGACAGGGAGGAATAAAAGTGGACGAGCAGTACTTC | CASSLGQGGIKVDEQYF
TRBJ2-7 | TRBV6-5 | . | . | TGTGCCAGCAGGAATACAGGGTCCTACGAGCAGTACTTC | CASRNTGSYEQYF
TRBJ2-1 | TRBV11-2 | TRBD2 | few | TGTGCCAGCAGCTCCGCGGGGGGTTACAATGAGCAGTTCTTC | CASSSAGGYNEQFF
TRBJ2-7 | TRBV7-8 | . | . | TGTGCCAGCAGCCCCCGGACAGTTTCCTACGAGCAGTACTTC | CASSPRTVSYEQYF
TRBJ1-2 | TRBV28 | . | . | TGTGCCAGCAGCAACTTTCAGGGGCCCTATGGCTACACCTTC | CASSNFQGPYGYTF
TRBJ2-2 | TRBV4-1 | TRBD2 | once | TGCGCCAGCAGCCAAACCGGCCTAGCGGGAGGGGGCACCGGGGAGCTGTTTTTT | CASSQTGLAGGGTGELFF
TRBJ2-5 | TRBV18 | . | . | TGTGCCAGCTCACCGGGGATTATTCAAGAGACCCAGTACTTC | CASSPGIIQETQYF
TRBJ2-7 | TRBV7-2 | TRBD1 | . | TGTGCCAGCAGCTTAATGACAGGGGGGTACGAGCAGTACTTC | CASSLMTGGYEQYF
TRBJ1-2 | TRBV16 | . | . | TGTGCCAGCAGCCCCCAAGGGGAGTCGTATGGCTACACCTTC | CASSPQGESYGYTF
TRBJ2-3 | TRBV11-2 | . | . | TGTGCCAGCAGCTTAGAGAGGAGGTATACGCAGTATTTT | CASSLERRYTQYF
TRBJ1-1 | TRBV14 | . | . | TGTGCCAGCAGCGATAGGGTGGCGGCTTTCTTT | CASSDRVAAFF
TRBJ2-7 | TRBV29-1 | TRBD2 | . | TGCAGCGTTTACAGCGGGGCCCCCTCCTACGAGCAGTACTTC | CSVYSGAPSYEQYF
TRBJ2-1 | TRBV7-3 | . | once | TGTGCCAGCAGCTTAATGGTATGGGGAGGGGGAGATGAGCAGTTCTTC | CASSLMVWGGGDEQFF
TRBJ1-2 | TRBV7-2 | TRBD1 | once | TGTGCCAGCAGCTTAGACCTAGGGACAGATTATGGCTACACCTTC | CASSLDLGTDYGYTF
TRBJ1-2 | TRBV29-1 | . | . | TGCAGCGTTCTGCTCTTGGGCCGTATCGGCTACACCTTC | CSVLLLGRIGYTF
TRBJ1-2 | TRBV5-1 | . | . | TGCGCCAGCAGCCTCGAAGGGGGGCGCTATGGCTACACCTTC | CASSLEGGRYGYTF
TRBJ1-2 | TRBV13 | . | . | TGTGCCAGCAGCTTAGGGGACACGAATGGCTACACCTTC | CASSLGDTNGYTF
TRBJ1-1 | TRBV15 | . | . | TGTGCCACCAGCAGAGTTCTAGACCATCCTCCGAACACTGAAGCTTTCTTT | CATSRVLDHPPNTEAFF
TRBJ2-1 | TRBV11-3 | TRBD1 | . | TGTGCCAGCAGGAGGACAGGGGACAATGAGCAGTTCTTC | CASRRTGDNEQFF
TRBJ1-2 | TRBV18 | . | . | TGTGCCAGCTCACCCACCCTAGACAGACTCTATGGCTACACCTTC | CASSPTLDRLYGYTF